This passage covers 19 T cell receptor beta chains from one sample sequenced in a study of T cells in Graves' hyperthyroidism and ophthalmopathy. Researchers amplified the TCR beta CDR3 regions from RNA transcripts. TCR CDR3 underwent first-round RT-PCR with the HTBI primer set. TCRdb re-called the multiplex PCR reads with MiXCR, one entry per CDR3 protein. The profile shows 300,000 to 350,000 distinct CDR3 sequences, 15% to 20% of them singletons. Sample: blood. The origin of the receptors is a woman aged 50 to 60 with Graves' hyperthyroidism.

This rearrangement joins TRBV29-1 to TRBJ1-2; D gene unclear. Deletions cut 1 base from V and 7 bases from J, with 4 bases between. The germline V gene encodes CDR1 SQVTM and CDR2 ANQGSEA. The CDR3 is 10 amino acids. CDR3 DNA sequence: TGCAGCGTTGAAGCGGGTGGCTACACCTTC. It yields the protein CSVEAGGYTF.

This clonotype was counted at least ten times. The chain links TRBV11-2 to TRBJ2-2; D uncertain. V was trimmed by 0 bases and J by 0 bases, leaving 5 bases between them. The germline CDR1 and CDR2 sequences are SGHAT and FQNNGV. This CDR3 is built from 15 residues. CDR3 bases: TGTGCCAGCAGCTTAGAAGGTGCGAACACCGGGGAGCTGTTTTTT. Translated, it gives CASSLEGANTGELFF.

In its sample, this clonotype was seen a few times. V and J are TRBV20-1 and TRBJ2-5; D call uncertain. The CDR3 contains 13 residues. Between the trimmed V and J ends, which lost 4 bases and 1 base, there was a span of 10 bases. Germline V lookup: CDR1 DFQATT, CDR2 SNEGSKA (reference sequence). The CDR3 coding sequence is TGCAGTGCTAAAGGCGACGTCCAAGAGACCCAGTACTTC. Its protein product is CSAKGDVQETQYF.

The J gene is TRBJ1-3, the V gene TRBV6-5; D ambiguous. Trimming shortened V by 2 bases and J by 0 bases, and 5 bases separated the two germline ends. The CDR3 extends over 14 amino acids. Germline V gene sequence: CDR1 MNHEY, CDR2 SVGAGI. In DNA, the CDR3 is TGTGCCAGCAGTTACGGGTACTCTGGAAACACCATATATTTT. This gives the protein CASSYGYSGNTIYF.

At least ten counts were recorded for this clonotype. The rearrangement joins TRBV7-2 to TRBJ2-3, with D uncertain. In germline, CDR1 is SGHTA, CDR2 FQGNSA. V was pared by 2 bases and J by 5 bases, with 5 bases between. The CDR3 is 12 amino acids. The CDR3: CASSLWGDTQYF. The CDR3 region has the DNA TGTGCCAGCAGCTTATGGGGAGATACGCAGTATTTT.

V gene TRBV15 combines with J gene TRBJ1-1; no clear D. Between the trimmed V and J ends, which lost 4 bases and 0 bases, there was a span of 12 bases. The CDR3 loop spans 15 amino acids. CDR1 and CDR2 (germline): LNHNV, YYDKDF (reference sequence). Here the CDR3 DNA reads TGTGCCACCAGCACTTTAGGACGGATGAACACTGAAGCTTTCTTT. Protein sequence: CATSTLGRMNTEAFF.

This clonotype was counted many times. The V gene is TRBV3-1, the J gene TRBJ2-2, with D maybe TRBD1 (6 bases). Trimming removed 5 bases at V and 6 bases at J, with 7 bases between. The V gene's germline CDR1 is LGHDT and CDR2 YNNKEL (reference sequence). The CDR3 is 12 amino acids. CDR3 coding DNA: TGTGCCAGCAGCAAGGGGGCCGGGGAGCTGTTTTTT. Residues: CASSKGAGELFF. The whole variable domain, remainder taken from reference TRBV3-1 and TRBJ2-2, is DTAVSQTPKYLVTQMGNDKSIKCEQNLGHDTMYWYKQDSKKFLKIMFSYNNKELIINETVPNRFSPKSPDKAHLNLHINSLELGDSAVYFCASSKGAGELFFGEGSRLTVL.

There are a few counts of this clonotype. The chain is built from TRBV12-5 and TRBJ2-1, with D perhaps TRBD1 or TRBD2 (5 bases each). Germline CDR1 and CDR2: LGHNT and FRNRAP. CDR3 length: 14 residues. V lost 6 bases and J lost 2, with 11 bases in between. CDR3 coding DNA: TGTGCTAGTGGGGGACGGCTCGCCTACAATGAGCAGTTCTTC. Protein sequence: CASGGRLAYNEQFF. The whole variable domain, filled in from reference TRBV12-5 and TRBJ2-1, reads DARVTQTPRHKVTEMGQEVTMRCQPILGHNTVFWYRQTMMQGLELLAYFRNRAPLDDSGMPKDRFSAEMPDATLATLKIQPSEPRDSAVYFCASGGRLAYNEQFFGPGTRLTVL.

V gene TRBV3-1 combines with J gene TRBJ1-5; D not resolved. Looked up from germline, CDR1 is LGHDT and CDR2 is YNNKEL (reference sequence). Trimming took off 1 base at V and 7 bases at J, with 11 bases between the two ends. The CDR3 is 14 amino acids. CDR3 region: CASSQGPGPQPQHF. CDR3 coding DNA: TGTGCCAGCAGCCAAGGACCCGGACCCCAGCCCCAGCATTTT.

The rearrangement joins TRBV28 to TRBJ2-5; 12 bases are shared with TRBD2. V trimming: 3 bases; J trimming: 2 bases; junction bases outside the gene matches: 7. This CDR3 has 17 amino acids. Germline V gives CDR1 MDHEN, CDR2 SYDVKM. CDR3 DNA: TGTGCCAGCAGTTTGTGGACTAGCGGGATTTCACAAGAGACCCAGTACTTC. Its translation: CASSLWTSGISQETQYF. Complete variable domain (other parts from reference TRBV28 and TRBJ2-5): DVKVTQSSRYLVKRTGEKVFLECVQDMDHENMFWYRQDPGLGLRLIYFSYDVKMKEKGDIPEGYSVSREKKERFSLILESASTNQTSMYLCASSLWTSGISQETQYFGPGTRLLVL.

The rearrangement links TRBV19 to TRBJ2-2; 7 nucleotides agree with TRBD1. Germline V lookup: CDR1 LNHDA, CDR2 SQIVND (reference sequence). V dropped 6 bases and J dropped 7; count of bases not matched to a gene: 11. CDR3 length equals 15 residues. CDR3 nucleotides: TGTGCCAGTAGGAGCGAGGACAGGAGCAGCGGGGAGCTGTTTTTT. Its protein is CASRSEDRSSGELFF.

This clonotype was detected many times. The chain joins TRBV20-1 to TRBJ1-6, with TRBD1 matching over 8 bases. The CDR3 runs 14 residues. J lost 8 bases, V lost 2 bases, and 5 bases had no gene match. Germline V gives CDR1 DFQATT, CDR2 SNEGSKA (reference sequence). This CDR3 is CSARIGTGYSPLHF. CDR3 DNA: TGCAGTGCTAGAATTGGGACAGGCTATTCACCCCTCCACTTT.

Here the CDR3 DNA reads TGTGCCAGCAGCCGGGACAGGCTTAACTATGGCTACACCTTC. This codes for CASSRDRLNYGYTF. V and J are TRBV27 and TRBJ1-2; 8 nucleotides line up with TRBD1. Germline CDR1 reads MNHEY; CDR2 reads SMNVEV (reference sequence). Losses at the gene ends were 6 bases for V and 1 base for J; bases not matched to a gene: 4. This CDR3 is 14 amino acids long.

This clonotype was seen a handful of times. J is TRBJ2-3 and V is TRBV30; D remains unclear. Germline V gene data show CDR1 as GTSNPN and CDR2 as SVGIG (reference sequence). Trimming removed 5 bases from V and 6 bases from J, with 9 bases in between. This CDR3 contains 11 residues. The CDR3 DNA reads TGTGCCTGGTCGGCCGGTGATACGCAGTATTTT. Its translation is CAWSAGDTQYF.

This clonotype was seen ten or more times. This chain connects TRBV3-1 to TRBJ2-7; D is perhaps TRBD1 (6 bases). This CDR3 region has 14 residues. Trimming removed 1 base from V and 3 bases from J, with 10 bases in between. Germline CDR1 is LGHDT and CDR2 is YNNKEL (reference sequence). The CDR3 DNA is TGTGCCAGCAGCCAAGGTGGGGGACACTACGAGCAGTACTTC. Residues: CASSQGGGHYEQYF.

This clonotype showed up many times. The chain links TRBV11-2 to TRBJ2-1; 8 bases match TRBD1. Germline V gene lookup returns CDR1 SGHAT and CDR2 FQNNGV. With V trimmed by 1 base and J by 9 bases, 5 bases remained unmatched. The CDR3 runs to 14 residues. The CDR3 protein is CASSLGQGASEQFF. CDR3 DNA: TGTGCCAGCAGCTTAGGGCAGGGGGCCAGTGAGCAGTTCTTC.

The chain combines TRBV10-2 with TRBJ1-3; unclear D gene. Germline loops: CDR1 WSHSY, CDR2 SAAADI. The CDR3 runs to 14 residues. With 0 bases removed from V and 5 bases from J, the gap between germline ends came to 8 bases. CDR3 sequence reads: CASSESGGRNTIYF. The CDR3 coding sequence is TGCGCCAGCAGTGAGTCTGGCGGCAGAAACACCATATATTTT.

The table lists this clonotype with a few counts. The chain links TRBV4-1 to TRBJ2-3; D remains unclear. CDR3 length equals 17 residues. V lost 1 base, J lost 0 bases, and 14 bases lay in between. CDR1 is MGHRA, CDR2 YSYEKL, per germline. Written as DNA, the CDR3 is TGCGCCAGCAGCCAAGTGGGTCATACGGGTAGCACAGATACGCAGTATTTT. Its translation: CASSQVGHTGSTDTQYF.

This clonotype came up a few times. The chain has TRBV19 and TRBJ1-2; the D is unclear. The CDR3 loop spans 17 amino acids. Germline V lookup: CDR1 LNHDA, CDR2 SQIVND (reference sequence). Trimming shortened V by 5 bases and J by 2 bases, and 21 bases separated the two germline ends. The CDR3 coding sequence is TGTGCCAGTAGTTCACTTTGGACTAAAAAACCCAACTATGGCTACACCTTC. Translated: CASSSLWTKKPNYGYTF.